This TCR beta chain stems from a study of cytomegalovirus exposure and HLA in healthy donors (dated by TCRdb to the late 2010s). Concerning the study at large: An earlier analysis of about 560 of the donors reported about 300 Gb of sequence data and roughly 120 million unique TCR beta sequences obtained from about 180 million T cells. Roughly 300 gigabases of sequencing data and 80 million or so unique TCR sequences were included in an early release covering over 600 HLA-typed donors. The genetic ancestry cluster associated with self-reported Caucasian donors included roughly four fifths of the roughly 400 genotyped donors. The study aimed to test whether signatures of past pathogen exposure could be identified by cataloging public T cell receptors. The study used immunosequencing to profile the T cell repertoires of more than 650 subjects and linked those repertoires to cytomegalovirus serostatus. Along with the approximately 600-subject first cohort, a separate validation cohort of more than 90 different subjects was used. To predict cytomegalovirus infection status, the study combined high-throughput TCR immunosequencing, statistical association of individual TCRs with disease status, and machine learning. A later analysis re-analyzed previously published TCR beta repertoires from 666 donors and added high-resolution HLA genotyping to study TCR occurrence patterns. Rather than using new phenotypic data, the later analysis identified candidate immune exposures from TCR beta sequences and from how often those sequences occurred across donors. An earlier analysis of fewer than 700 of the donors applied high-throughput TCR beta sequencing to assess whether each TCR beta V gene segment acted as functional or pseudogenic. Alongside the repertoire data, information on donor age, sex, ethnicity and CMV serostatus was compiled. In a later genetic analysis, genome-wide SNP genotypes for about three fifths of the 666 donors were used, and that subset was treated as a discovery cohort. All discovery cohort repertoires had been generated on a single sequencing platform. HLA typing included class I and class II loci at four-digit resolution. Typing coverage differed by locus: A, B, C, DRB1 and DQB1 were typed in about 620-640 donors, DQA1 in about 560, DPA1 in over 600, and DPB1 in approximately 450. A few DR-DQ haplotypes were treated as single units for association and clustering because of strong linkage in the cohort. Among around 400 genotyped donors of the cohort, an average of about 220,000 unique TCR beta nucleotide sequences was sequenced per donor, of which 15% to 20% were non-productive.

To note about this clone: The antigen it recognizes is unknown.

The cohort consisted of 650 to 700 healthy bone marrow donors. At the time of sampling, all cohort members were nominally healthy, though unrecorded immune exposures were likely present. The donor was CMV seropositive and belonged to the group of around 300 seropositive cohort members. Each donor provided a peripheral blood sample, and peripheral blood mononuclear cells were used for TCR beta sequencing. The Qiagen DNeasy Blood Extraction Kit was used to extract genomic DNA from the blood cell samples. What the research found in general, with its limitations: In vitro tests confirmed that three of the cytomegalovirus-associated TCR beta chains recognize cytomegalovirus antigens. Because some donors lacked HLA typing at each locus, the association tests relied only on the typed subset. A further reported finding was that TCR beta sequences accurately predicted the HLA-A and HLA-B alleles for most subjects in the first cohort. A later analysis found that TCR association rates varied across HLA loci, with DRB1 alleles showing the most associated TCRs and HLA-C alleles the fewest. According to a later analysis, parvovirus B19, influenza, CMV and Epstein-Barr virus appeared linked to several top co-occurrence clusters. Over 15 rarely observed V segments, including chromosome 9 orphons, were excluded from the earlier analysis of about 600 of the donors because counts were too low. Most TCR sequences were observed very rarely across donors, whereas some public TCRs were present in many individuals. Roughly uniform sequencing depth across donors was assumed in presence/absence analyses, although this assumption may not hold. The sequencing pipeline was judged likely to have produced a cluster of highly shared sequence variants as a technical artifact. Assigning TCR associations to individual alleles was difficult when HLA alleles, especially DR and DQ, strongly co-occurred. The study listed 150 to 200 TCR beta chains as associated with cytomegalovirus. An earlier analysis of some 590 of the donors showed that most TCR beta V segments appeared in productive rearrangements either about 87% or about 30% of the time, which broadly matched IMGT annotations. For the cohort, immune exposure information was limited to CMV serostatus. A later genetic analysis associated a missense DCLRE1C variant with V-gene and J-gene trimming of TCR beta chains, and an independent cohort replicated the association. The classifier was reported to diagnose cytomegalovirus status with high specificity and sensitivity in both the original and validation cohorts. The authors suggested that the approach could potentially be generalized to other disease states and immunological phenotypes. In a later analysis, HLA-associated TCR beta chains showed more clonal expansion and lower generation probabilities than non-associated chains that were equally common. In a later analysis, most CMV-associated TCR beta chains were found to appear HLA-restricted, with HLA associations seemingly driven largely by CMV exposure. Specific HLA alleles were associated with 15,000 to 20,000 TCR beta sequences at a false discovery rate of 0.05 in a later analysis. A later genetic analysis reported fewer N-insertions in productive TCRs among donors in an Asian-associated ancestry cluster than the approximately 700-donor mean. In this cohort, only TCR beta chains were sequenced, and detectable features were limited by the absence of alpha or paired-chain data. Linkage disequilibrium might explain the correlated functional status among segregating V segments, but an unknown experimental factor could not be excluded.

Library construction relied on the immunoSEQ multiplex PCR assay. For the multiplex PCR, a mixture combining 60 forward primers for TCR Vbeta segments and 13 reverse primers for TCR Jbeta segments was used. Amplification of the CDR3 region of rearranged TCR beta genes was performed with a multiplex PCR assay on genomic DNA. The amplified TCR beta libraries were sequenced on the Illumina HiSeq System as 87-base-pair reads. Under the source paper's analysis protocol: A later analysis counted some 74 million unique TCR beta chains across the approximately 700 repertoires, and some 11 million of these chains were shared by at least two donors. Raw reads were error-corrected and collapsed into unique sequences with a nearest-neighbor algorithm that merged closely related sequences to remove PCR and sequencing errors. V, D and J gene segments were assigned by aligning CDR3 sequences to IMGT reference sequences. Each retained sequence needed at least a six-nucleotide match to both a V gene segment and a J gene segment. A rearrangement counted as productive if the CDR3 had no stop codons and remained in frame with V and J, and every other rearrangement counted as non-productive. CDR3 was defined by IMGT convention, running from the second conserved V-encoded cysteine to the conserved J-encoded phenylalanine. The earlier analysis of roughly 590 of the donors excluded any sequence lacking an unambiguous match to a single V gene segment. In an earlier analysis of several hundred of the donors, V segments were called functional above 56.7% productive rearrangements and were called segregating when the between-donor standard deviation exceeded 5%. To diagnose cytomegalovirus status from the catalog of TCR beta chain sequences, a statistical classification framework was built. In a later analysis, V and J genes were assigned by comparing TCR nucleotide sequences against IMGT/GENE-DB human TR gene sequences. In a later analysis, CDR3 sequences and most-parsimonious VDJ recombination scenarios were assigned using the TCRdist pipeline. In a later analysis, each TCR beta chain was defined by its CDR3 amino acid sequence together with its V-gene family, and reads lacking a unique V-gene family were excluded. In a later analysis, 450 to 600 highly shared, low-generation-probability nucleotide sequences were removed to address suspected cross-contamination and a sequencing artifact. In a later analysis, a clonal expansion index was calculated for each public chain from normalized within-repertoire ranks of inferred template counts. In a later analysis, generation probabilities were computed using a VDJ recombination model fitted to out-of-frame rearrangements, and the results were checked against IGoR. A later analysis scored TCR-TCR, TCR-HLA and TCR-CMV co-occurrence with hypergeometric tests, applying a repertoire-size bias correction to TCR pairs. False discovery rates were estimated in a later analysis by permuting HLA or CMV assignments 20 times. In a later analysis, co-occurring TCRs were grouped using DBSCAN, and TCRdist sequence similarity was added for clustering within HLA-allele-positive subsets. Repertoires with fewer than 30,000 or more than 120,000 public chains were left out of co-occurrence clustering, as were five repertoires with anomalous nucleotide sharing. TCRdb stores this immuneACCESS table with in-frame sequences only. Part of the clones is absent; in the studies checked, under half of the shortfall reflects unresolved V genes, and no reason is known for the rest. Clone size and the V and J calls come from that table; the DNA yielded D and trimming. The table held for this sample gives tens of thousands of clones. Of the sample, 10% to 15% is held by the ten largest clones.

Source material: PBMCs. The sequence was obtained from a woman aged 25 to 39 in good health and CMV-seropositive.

DNA sequence: TGTGCCAGCAGTTACCCTGGCGGGGGGATCAATGAGCAGTTCTTC. Its translation is CASSYPGGGINEQFF. Recombination linked TRBV6-5 to TRBJ2-1, with TRBD2 identical over 8 junction bases. Germline trimming amounts to 2 bases on V and 6 bases on J, with 6 as the count of junction bases outside the gene matches. The germline V gene sets CDR1 to MNHEY and CDR2 to SVGAGI. The CDR3 contains 15 residues, cysteine and phenylalanine counted. Only CDR3 DNA remains: 45 bases, in frame from the first base.